This T cell receptor beta chain was captured by sequencing in a study of graft-versus-host responses after intestinal transplantation (dated by TCRdb to the early 2020s). Turning to the overall study: Multivisceral, liver-intestinal, or isolated intestinal transplants were received by the recipients. Every recipient was given anti-thymocyte globulin induction, followed by approximately 3 years of maintenance tacrolimus and steroids. After intestinal transplantation, graft-versus-host and host-versus-graft alloreactive T cell clones were followed in the graft, circulation and bone marrow using bulk TCR-beta CDR3 sequencing. Alloreactive clones were identified by sequencing pre-transplant mixed lymphocyte reaction products and comparing these products with unstimulated pre-transplant donor and recipient T cells. Of the 20 to 25 intestinal transplant recipients enrolled in the cohort, one of whom was a retransplant, a few patients without pretransplant specimens were excluded. A peak of at least 4% donor T cells among recipient peripheral blood mononuclear cells was the definition used for donor T cell macrochimerism. Samples from a few later patients were sequenced in-house on an Illumina MiSeq with MiXCR processing rather than by the commercial service. Broad study findings and their caveats: Conclusions were limited by the relatively low number and heterogeneity of intestinal transplant patients. GvH clones were found in recipient bone marrow, and some of the GvH clones appeared earlier in ileal mucosa or blood, which is consistent with an intestinal mucosal origin. Patients with donor T cell macrochimerism had high GvH to HvG T cell clonal ratios in their allografts. Peak levels of circulating GvH clones were associated with declines in HvG clones early after transplant.

The time point label here, explained by the study, means: cells obtained before transplantation from donor or recipient. CD3+CD4+ and CD3+CD8+ populations were FACS-sorted from unstimulated pre-transplant donor and recipient cells taken from spleen or lymph nodes. Germline trimming amounts to 9 bases on V and 5 bases on J, with 3 as the count of junction bases outside the gene matches. CDR1 and CDR2 (WSHSY, SAAADI) derive from the germline V gene. The CDR3, from cysteine to phenylalanine, totals 13 residues. Just CDR3 DNA is preserved here, 39 bases in frame from base 1. Library prep was done by the immunoSEQ multiplex PCR assay. In most patients, genomic DNA was isolated using the Qiagen DNeasy Blood and Tissue Kit and sent frozen to Adaptive Biotechnologies for TCR sequencing. High-throughput TCR-beta CDR3 sequencing of genomic DNA from most patients was performed by Adaptive Biotechnologies. Under the source paper's analysis protocol: Adaptive's ImmunoSEQ software supplied the TCR sequencing data for 18 patients, while MiXCR and VDJtools were used to process a few other patients. To correct CD4 versus CD8 sorting errors, any sequence found in both subsets at a frequency ratio below 5:1 was removed. Because the origin of CDR3 nucleotide sequences shared between donor and recipient could not be assigned, those sequences were removed. At least 2-fold expansion over unstimulated cells and a minimum CFSE-low frequency of 0.002% (template counts) or 0.001% (read counts) were required for clones to be classified as alloreactive. Mappable clones were those detected in sequenced pre-transplant spleen, lymph node, or MLR CFSE-low populations of the donor or recipient. Cumulative frequency of alloreactive clones was calculated as a percentage of all sequences weighted by copy number. TCRdb took over this immuneACCESS table, retaining in-frame rearrangements with V and J assigned. Such tables are incomplete; in checked studies, under half of the missing clones stem from an unresolved V gene, and the remainder is unexplained. Clone size and V and J calls were adopted from that table, with D and trimming inferred from the DNA. In this sample the table shows tens of thousands of clones, approximately 94% of which occur a single time. Clones ranked in the top ten supply more than 0.3% of the sample.

Note on this clone: Its binding antigen is unknown. No much larger clone exists at a distance of one base, and base qualities are not known.

Recombination connected TRBV10-2 to TRBJ2-2; 10 junctional bases match TRBD1. The origin of this receptor is a human donor who was the organ donor for an intestinal transplant. The material sequenced was unstimulated CD4+ T cells sorted from spleen or lymph node cells, taken before transplant. The DNA is TGCGCCAGGGGGACAGGGGAAACCGGGGAGCTGTTTTTT. The encoded protein is CARGTGETGELFF.